These T cell receptor beta chains were read from a single sample in a study of post-analysis software for immune sequencing data. One entry per CDR3 protein results from TCRdb running MiXCR on the PCR reads. The repertoire holds about 540,000 distinct CDR3 sequences, with 30% to 40% as singletons. What was sequenced was blood. These receptors were taken from a girl aged 2-17 years with multiple sclerosis. The CDR3 runs from the conserved cysteine through the conserved F or W. The order of the fields is CDR3 protein, CDR3 DNA, J gene, V gene, clone size, D gene. D genes are given only for firm matches. Clone size is not always given. Where it is, it says once, few, many or a class for expanded clones.

CSVRSGPGEQYF,TGCAGCGTTCGAAGCGGCCCCGGCGAGCAGTACTTC,TRBJ2-7,TRBV29-1,NA,NA
CASRSLSRYNEQFF,TGTGCCAGCAGGTCTCTTTCTAGGTACAATGAGCAGTTCTTC,TRBJ2-1,TRBV28,NA,NA
CASSRTLQNTEAFF,TGTGCCAGCAGTCGGACTCTACAGAACACTGAAGCTTTCTTT,TRBJ1-1,TRBV7-2,NA,NA
CASSGTGGHEKLFF,TGTGCCAGCAGTGGGACAGGGGGTCATGAAAAACTGTTTTTT,TRBJ1-4,TRBV25-1,NA,TRBD1
CSARTGGRQTQYF,TGCAGTGCTAGGACAGGGGGGCGGCAGACCCAGTACTTC,TRBJ2-5,TRBV20-1,NA,TRBD1
CATRSYGDPGNTIYF,TGTGCCACGAGGAGCTATGGGGACCCTGGAAACACCATATATTTT,TRBJ1-3,TRBV10-3,NA,NA
CSARVASGDYEQYF,TGCAGTGCTAGAGTGGCTAGCGGGGACTACGAGCAGTACTTC,TRBJ2-7,TRBV20-1,few,TRBD2
CSVCPQGVSTDTQYF,TGCAGCGTTTGCCCACAGGGAGTGAGCACAGATACGCAGTATTTT,TRBJ2-3,TRBV29-1,NA,NA
CSVTQRLSYNEQFF,TGCAGCGTCACACAGAGACTCTCCTACAATGAGCAGTTCTTC,TRBJ2-1,TRBV29-1,few,NA
CASRGPGHQETQCF,TGTGCCAGCAGGGGACCGGGACACCAAGAGACCCAGTGCTTC,TRBJ2-5,TRBV21-1,NA,NA
CASSEQYDGYTF,TGTGCCAGCAGTGAACAGTATGATGGCTACACCTTC,TRBJ1-2,TRBV2,NA,NA
CASSEGGAYGYTF,TGTGCCAGCAGTGAAGGCGGTGCATATGGCTACACCTTC,TRBJ1-2,TRBV6-1,NA,NA
CASSQGGGSSYEQYF,TGTGCCAGCTCTCAGGGAGGGGGCTCGTCCTACGAGCAGTACTTC,TRBJ2-7,TRBV28,few,NA
CAISDHDWKNIQYF,TGTGCCATCAGTGACCACGATTGGAAAAACATTCAGTACTTC,TRBJ2-4,TRBV10-3,NA,NA
CASSEDRLATYEQYF,TGTGCCAGCAGCGAAGATCGGCTAGCGACCTACGAGCAGTACTTC,TRBJ2-7,TRBV7-2,NA,NA
CAISEPGQPQHF,TGTGCCATCAGTGAACCCGGTCAGCCCCAGCATTTT,TRBJ1-5,TRBV10-3,NA,NA
CASSYRRSVFGPNEQFF,TGTGCCAGCAGTTACCGACGGAGCGTCTTCGGCCCCAATGAGCAGTTCTTC,TRBJ2-1,TRBV6-5,few,NA
CASTSGREGETQYF,TGTGCCAGCACCTCTGGCAGGGAGGGAGAGACCCAGTACTTC,TRBJ2-5,TRBV12-3/TRBV12-4,few,TRBD2
CASSLAGVYGYTF,TGCGCCAGCAGCTTGGCGGGAGTCTATGGCTACACCTTC,TRBJ1-2,TRBV5-1,few,NA
CSVQQGVYEQFF,TGCAGCGTTCAACAGGGAGTCTATGAGCAGTTCTTC,TRBJ2-1,TRBV29-1,many,NA
CASRGGQGKGETQYF,TGTGCCAGCCGGGGCGGACAGGGGAAGGGAGAGACCCAGTACTTC,TRBJ2-5,TRBV6-5,NA,TRBD1
CASSPTWGGNQPQHF,TGCGCCAGCAGCCCGACCTGGGGGGGAAATCAGCCCCAGCATTTT,TRBJ1-5,TRBV5-1,NA,NA
CASSLGTLAGGPNNEQFF,TGTGCCAGCAGCTTAGGGACACTAGCGGGGGGGCCCAACAATGAGCAGTTCTTC,TRBJ2-1,TRBV7-2,many,TRBD2
CSVDRTDSSNYGYTF,TGCAGCGTTGATCGTACGGACAGCTCTAACTATGGCTACACCTTC,TRBJ1-2,TRBV29-1,few,NA
CASSLGTGDAQYF,TGTGCCAGCAGCCTCGGGACAGGGGATGCGCAGTATTTT,TRBJ2-3,TRBV5-5,NA,TRBD1
CSALTSGGAETQYF,TGCAGTGCCTTAACTAGCGGGGGGGCCGAGACCCAGTACTTC,TRBJ2-5,TRBV20-1,NA,TRBD2
CASSQDRTGGDTQYF,TGTGCCAGCAGCCAAGATAGGACGGGGGGAGATACGCAGTATTTT,TRBJ2-3,TRBV3-1,NA,TRBD2
CASSHYMGPPGNEQFF,TGTGCCAGCAGCCATTATATGGGCCCCCCTGGCAATGAGCAGTTCTTC,TRBJ2-1,TRBV3-1,NA,NA
CASSARDRDTGELFF,TGTGCCAGCAGCGCCCGGGACAGGGACACCGGGGAGCTGTTTTTT,TRBJ2-2,TRBV5-4,NA,TRBD1
CSWESTGTGVRDTQYF,TGCAGCTGGGAGTCTACCGGGACAGGGGTACGGGATACGCAGTATTTT,TRBJ2-3,TRBV29-1,few,TRBD1
CASRRTGSDYGYTF,TGTGCCAGCAGACGGACAGGGTCCGACTATGGCTACACCTTC,TRBJ1-2,TRBV6-5,few,TRBD1
CASSLGTGAIYGYTF,TGTGCCAGCAGTTTGGGGACAGGGGCCATCTATGGCTACACCTTC,TRBJ1-2,TRBV28,NA,TRBD1
CASRETGGHQETQYF,TGTGCCAGCAGAGAGACAGGGGGGCACCAAGAGACCCAGTACTTC,TRBJ2-5,TRBV6-6,NA,TRBD1
CASRPPDSDSYEQYF,TGTGCCAGCAGACCCCCGGACAGCGACTCCTACGAGCAGTACTTC,TRBJ2-7,TRBV5-5,NA,NA
CASSPQTRSETQYF,TGTGCCAGCAGCCCTCAGACTAGGTCAGAGACCCAGTACTTC,TRBJ2-5,TRBV7-8,NA,NA
CASSFVGTSYNEQFF,TGTGCCAGCAGCTTTGTTGGGACCTCCTACAATGAGCAGTTCTTC,TRBJ2-1,TRBV7-9,few,NA
CASSKSTGVFWTEAFF,TGTGCCAGCAGCAAGTCGACAGGGGTCTTCTGGACTGAAGCTTTCTTT,TRBJ1-1,TRBV7-2,NA,TRBD1
CASSTPGRGAGSAQYF,TGTGCCAGCAGTACTCCCGGCCGGGGGGCTGGTTCGGCCCAGTACTTC,TRBJ2-5,TRBV25-1,few,NA
CASSVHYEQYF,TGTGCCAGCAGTGTACACTACGAGCAGTACTTC,TRBJ2-7,TRBV25-1,NA,NA
CASSVLGGTNEKLFF,TGTGCCAGCAGCGTCCTTGGGGGAACTAATGAAAAACTGTTTTTT,TRBJ1-4,TRBV12-3/TRBV12-4,few,NA
CASSSSRIRNTEAFF,TGCGCCAGCAGCTCTAGCCGGATTCGGAACACTGAAGCTTTCTTT,TRBJ1-1,TRBV5-1,few,NA
CSASDRDGSTDTQYF,TGCAGTGCTAGCGACCGGGACGGTAGCACAGATACGCAGTATTTT,TRBJ2-3,TRBV20-1,few,NA
CVSSTSGGRNYGYTF,TGTGTCAGCAGCACTTCTGGGGGTCGGAACTATGGCTACACCTTC,TRBJ1-2,TRBV5-5,NA,NA
CASSYAYKDGSYEQYF,TGTGCCAGCAGTTACGCATATAAGGACGGCTCCTACGAGCAGTACTTC,TRBJ2-7,TRBV6-2/TRBV6-3,NA,NA
CSAFRTDTQYF,TGCAGTGCCTTCCGCACAGATACGCAGTATTTT,TRBJ2-3,TRBV20-1,NA,NA
CAISRGETGELFF,TGTGCCATCAGTAGGGGGGAAACCGGGGAGCTGTTTTTT,TRBJ2-2,TRBV10-3,few,NA
CASLGQNYGYTF,TGTGCCAGCCTGGGACAGAACTATGGCTACACCTTC,TRBJ1-2,TRBV6-2/TRBV6-3,NA,TRBD1
CASSLDGTAFDEQYF,TGCGCCAGCAGCTTGGATGGGACTGCCTTTGACGAGCAGTACTTC,TRBJ2-7,TRBV5-1,NA,NA
CASSVDRPWGYTF,TGTGCCAGTAGTGTGGACAGGCCGTGGGGCTACACCTTC,TRBJ1-2,TRBV19,NA,TRBD1
CASSPEGGTQYF,TGTGCCAGCAGCCCGGAGGGGGGTACGCAGTATTTT,TRBJ2-3,TRBV3-1,few,NA
CASSSDRLSGANVLTF,TGTGCCAGCAGCTCCGACAGGCTCTCTGGGGCCAACGTCCTGACTTTC,TRBJ2-6,TRBV3-1,NA,NA
CSASWTSGATDTQYF,TGCAGTGCTAGCTGGACTAGCGGGGCCACAGATACGCAGTATTTT,TRBJ2-3,TRBV20-1,few,TRBD2
CASSQAAYEQFF,TGTGCCAGCAGCCAAGCGGCCTATGAGCAGTTCTTC,TRBJ2-1,TRBV3-1,few,NA
CASSTIQEDVGLEQYF,TGTGCCAGCAGCACGATACAGGAGGACGTGGGGCTCGAGCAGTACTTC,TRBJ2-7,TRBV5-6,NA,NA
CASSAHSGGAGAKNIQYF,TGTGCCAGCAGTGCCCATAGCGGGGGGGCGGGGGCCAAAAACATTCAGTACTTC,TRBJ2-4,TRBV6-1,NA,TRBD2
CASGLGQGFGANVLTF,TGTGCCAGCGGCTTAGGACAGGGGTTTGGGGCCAACGTCCTGACTTTC,TRBJ2-6,TRBV5-6,NA,TRBD1
CASSLQGGGYNEQFF,TGTGCCAGCAGCCTCCAGGGTGGGGGGTACAATGAGCAGTTCTTC,TRBJ2-1,TRBV7-9,NA,NA